Below, 27 T cell receptor beta chains from the same sample are listed, as sequenced in a study of T cell repertoires in cytomegalovirus infection. These TCRs are of unknown antigen specificity. From the reads, TCRdb called clonotypes with MiXCR, one entry per CDR3 protein. In the table there are roughly 160,000 distinct CDR3 sequences, about 20% of which are singletons. The specimen comprised CD8+ T cells from cultured PBMCs, sampled from culture after CMV antigen stimulation. These receptors all come from a human donor in good health (CMV status not recorded). Some clones in this sample may be carry-over from other donors' samples.

This clonotype was recorded a few times. V is TRBV12-3 or TRBV12-4 and J is TRBJ1-1; unclear D gene. The CDR3 has 12 amino acids. Trimming shortened V by 5 bases and J by 7 bases, and 11 bases separated the two germline ends. This CDR3 is CASSPRLSEAFF. The CDR3 DNA follows: TGTGCCAGCAGTCCCCGGTTGAGTGAAGCTTTCTTT.

Only a few counts were recorded for this clonotype. The chain combines TRBV27 with TRBJ2-3; no clear D gene. The CDR3 contains 13 residues. Trimming removed 8 bases from V and 0 bases from J, with 9 bases in between. The germline gives CDR1 MNHEY, CDR2 SMNVEV (reference sequence). The CDR3 region is CASWPRSTDTQYF. The CDR3 DNA reads TGTGCCAGCTGGCCTCGCAGCACAGATACGCAGTATTTT.

This clonotype has more than one count but fewer than ten. The chain combines TRBV7-2 with TRBJ1-1, with D uncertain. CDR1 and CDR2 (germline): SGHTA, FQGNSA. This CDR3 comprises 16 residues. Trimming took 3 bases from V and 0 from J, leaving 14 bases between them. The CDR3 DNA reads TGTGCCAGCAGCTTCGGGCGGGCGATCATGAACACTGAAGCTTTCTTT. Translated: CASSFGRAIMNTEAFF.

The V call is TRBV4-1, the J call TRBJ2-7; D possibly corresponds to TRBD2 (5 bases). Between the trimmed V and J ends, which lost 0 bases and 4 bases, there was a span of 19 bases. CDR1 and CDR2 from the germline V gene are MGHRA and YSYEKL. The CDR3 has 17 amino acids. The CDR3 DNA follows: TGCGCCAGCAGCCAAGATCTCGGACGGGAAAGAGGGTACGAGCAGTACTTC. Amino acid sequence: CASSQDLGRERGYEQYF.

This rearrangement joins TRBV7-6 to TRBJ2-2; 7 positions match TRBD2. Germline CDR1 is SGHVS and CDR2 is FNYEAQ. V lost 5 bases and J lost 1; bases outside the gene matches: 4. The CDR3 has 15 amino acids. This chain's CDR3 is CASSPAGENTGELFF. The CDR3, as DNA: TGTGCCAGCAGCCCTGCGGGGGAGAACACCGGGGAGCTGTTTTTT.

J is TRBJ1-5 and V is TRBV6-1; unclear D gene. Trimming took off 5 bases at V and 1 base at J, with 21 bases between the two ends. Germline values: CDR1 MNHNS, CDR2 SASEGT. The CDR3 has 18 amino acids. In DNA form, the CDR3 reads TGTGCCAGCAGTTCGGTAGACTTCCCCCCGCCCAGCAATCAGCCCCAGCATTTT. Protein product: CASSSVDFPPPSNQPQHF.

The CDR3 DNA follows: TGTGCCAGCAGCTTAGCGGGGCGGTGGTATGAGCAGTTCTTC. Translated, it gives CASSLAGRWYEQFF. The chain has TRBV7-6 and TRBJ2-1; D may be TRBD1 (5 bases). The ends were cut back, 0 bases at V and 8 bases at J, with 11 bases in the middle. Germline CDR1 SGHVS, CDR2 FNYEAQ. The CDR3 loop spans 14 amino acids. Full variable domain (outside the CDR3, taken from reference TRBV7-6 and TRBJ2-1): GAGVSQSPRYKVTKRGQDVALRCDPISGHVSLYWYRQALGQGPEFLTYFNYEAQQDKSGLPNDRFSAERPEGSISTLTIQRTEQRDSAMYRCASSLAGRWYEQFFGPGTRLTVL.

This chain links TRBV24-1 with TRBJ1-2; D possibly corresponds to TRBD1 (5 bases). Trimming shortened V by 0 bases and J by 6 bases, and 10 bases separated the two germline ends. Germline V CDR1 and CDR2: KGHDR, SFDVKD. There are 14 residues in the CDR3. The CDR3 spells CATSDLSGGDGYTF. CDR3 nucleotide sequence: TGTGCCACCAGTGATTTGAGTGGGGGAGATGGCTACACCTTC.

This clonotype was seen a few times. This chain links TRBV11-1 with TRBJ1-5; 7 bases map to TRBD1. The V and J ends lost 4 bases and 9 bases, in that order; junction bases with no gene match: 9. Per the germline V gene, CDR1 is SGHAT and CDR2 is FQDESV (reference sequence). There are 14 residues in the CDR3. The CDR3: CASSSHRGRWPQHF. Here the CDR3 DNA reads TGTGCCAGCAGCTCTCACAGGGGTCGGTGGCCCCAGCATTTT. Variable domain in full (rest from reference TRBV11-1 and TRBJ1-5): EAEVAQSPRYKITEKSQAVAFWCDPISGHATLYWYRQILGQGPELLVQFQDESVVDDSQLPKDRFSAERLKGVDSTLKIQPAELGDSAMYLCASSSHRGRWPQHFGDGTRLSIL.

The CDR3 DNA follows: TGTGCCAGCAGTTTTAGGACATCGGGCATGAACACTGAAGCTTTCTTT. It encodes CASSFRTSGMNTEAFF. The gene calls are TRBV27 and TRBJ1-1; possible D gene TRBD1, 5 bases. This CDR3 has 16 amino acids. Per germline, CDR1 MNHEY and CDR2 SMNVEV (reference sequence). Deletions cut 3 bases from V and 0 bases from J, with 14 bases between.

The chain has TRBV2 and TRBJ2-1; 9 bases map to TRBD1. There are 14 residues in the CDR3. V lost 7 bases and J lost 3; bases outside the gene matches: 4. In germline, CDR1 is SNHLY, CDR2 FYNNEI. CDR3 region: CASKPGQGYNEQFF. CDR3 nucleotides: TGTGCCAGCAAGCCGGGACAGGGCTACAATGAGCAGTTCTTC.

The chain combines TRBV7-2 with TRBJ2-1; 9 positions agree with TRBD2. The CDR3 extends over 15 amino acids. After removal of 5 bases from V and 2 bases from J, the junction contained 4 bases not matched to a gene. CDR1 is SGHTA and CDR2 is FQGNSA in the germline V gene. This CDR3 is CASSPPSGAYNEQFF. CDR3 sequence (DNA): TGTGCCAGCAGCCCCCCTAGCGGGGCCTACAATGAGCAGTTCTTC.

This clonotype was found a few times. This chain uses TRBV7-2 with TRBJ2-2; 7 bases are a match to TRBD1. V was pared by 0 bases and J by 5 bases, with 3 bases of the junction left unmatched. This CDR3 comprises 15 residues. Germline V gene sequence: CDR1 SGHTA, CDR2 FQGNSA. CDR3 amino acids: CASSLAKQGTGELFF. As DNA, the CDR3 is TGTGCCAGCAGCTTAGCCAAACAGGGGACCGGGGAGCTGTTTTTT.

The V gene is TRBV7-6, the J gene TRBJ2-3, with unresolved D. V lost 5 bases to trimming and J lost 3 bases, with 12 bases between them. CDR1 SGHVS and CDR2 FNYEAQ come from the germline V gene. This CDR3 has 14 residues. The CDR3 here is CASSLAEGTDTQYF. The CDR3 DNA is TGTGCCAGCAGCCTCGCGGAAGGGACAGATACGCAGTATTTT.

CDR3 in amino acids: CASSSTLGMNTEAFF. In nucleotides, the CDR3 is TGCGCCAGCAGCTCTACCTTGGGGATGAACACTGAAGCTTTCTTT. The V call is TRBV5-1, the J call TRBJ1-1; no clear D. V dropped 3 bases and J dropped 0 bases, with 12 bases sitting between them. CDR1 and CDR2 (germline): SGHRS, YFSETQ. This CDR3 region has 15 residues.

V is TRBV14 and J is TRBJ1-2, with 9 bases that match TRBD1. The junction had 6 bases not matched to a gene; V was cut back by 0 bases and J by 4 bases. Per germline, CDR1 SGHDN and CDR2 FVKESK. The CDR3 totals 16 residues. CDR3 sequence: CASSQDMGQGFYGYTF. The CDR3 DNA reads TGTGCCAGCAGCCAAGATATGGGACAGGGCTTCTATGGCTACACCTTC.

This rearrangement joins TRBV7-6 to TRBJ2-1, with 8 bases aligning to TRBD2. The CDR3 sequence is 12 residues long. V gave up 7 bases and J gave up 7 bases; unmatched junction bases: 3. The germline V gene encodes CDR1 SGHVS and CDR2 FNYEAQ. The CDR3 protein is CASTRGANEQFF. The CDR3 DNA reads as TGTGCCAGCACGCGGGGGGCGAATGAGCAGTTCTTC.

The J gene is TRBJ2-7, the V gene TRBV7-2; D call uncertain. The CDR3 loop spans 13 amino acids. V lost 5 bases and J 2 bases, leaving 10 bases between the germline ends. CDR1 and CDR2 from the germline V gene are SGHTA and FQGNSA. CDR3 loop: CASSPEAPYEQYF. In nucleotides, the CDR3 is TGTGCCAGCAGCCCAGAGGCCCCCTACGAGCAGTACTTC.

This clonotype was seen more than once but under ten times. The chain recombines TRBV11-2 with TRBJ2-5; D possibly uses TRBD1 or TRBD2 (5 bases each). Germline CDR1 and CDR2: SGHAT and FQNNGV. The CDR3 has 17 residues. Trimming took off 5 bases at V and 1 base at J, with 20 bases between the two ends. The DNA of the CDR3 is TGTGCCAGCAGCCCAGAGGGGTCGGGACCGACCCAAGAGACCCAGTACTTC. It encodes CASSPEGSGPTQETQYF.

This clonotype was counted only a few times. The V and J genes are TRBV11-2 and TRBJ2-4, with 10 bases identical to TRBD1. The junction had 1 base not matched to a gene; V was cut back by 3 bases and J by 5 bases. This CDR3 is 14 amino acids long. CDR1 and CDR2 from the germline V gene are SGHAT and FQNNGV. Written as DNA, the CDR3 is TGTGCCAGCAGCTTCGGACAGGGGGAAAACATTCAGTACTTC. Translated, it gives CASSFGQGENIQYF.

As for this clonotype: One end of the junction fails to match germline, which may point to a read error. The chain recombines TRBV27 with TRBJ2-3; TRBD1 is a possible D gene (6 bases). The CDR3 loop spans 17 amino acids. Germline lookup yields CDR1 MNHEY and CDR2 SMNVEV (reference sequence). CDR3 residues: CASSLSNYYRVEDTQYF. In DNA form, the CDR3 reads TGTGCCAGCAGCTTATCCAATTACTACAGGGTCGAAGATACGCAGTATTTT.

This clonotype appeared many times. The gene calls are TRBV28 and TRBJ2-2; D gene uncertain. Germline V gene sequence: CDR1 MDHEN, CDR2 SYDVKM. This CDR3 has 14 amino acids. Between the trimmed V and J ends, which lost 3 bases and 0 bases, there was a span of 5 bases. In DNA, the CDR3 is TGTGCCAGCAGTTTGGCCACGAACACCGGGGAGCTGTTTTTT. It yields the protein CASSLATNTGELFF.

The chain uses TRBV4-1 and TRBJ1-6; the D is unclear. The CDR3 sequence is 17 residues long. In germline, CDR1 is MGHRA, CDR2 YSYEKL. Between the trimmed V and J ends, which lost 4 bases and 0 bases, there was a span of 13 bases. CDR3 region: CASSPRTESSYNSPLHF. The DNA for the CDR3 is TGCGCCAGCAGCCCTCGGACGGAGAGCTCCTATAATTCACCCCTCCACTTT.

The chain recombines TRBV4-3 with TRBJ2-5; perhaps TRBD1 as D (5 bases). The germline CDR1 and CDR2 sequences are LGHNA and YSLEER. Trimming left V 4 bases short and J 1 base short, with 13 bases between. The CDR3 is made up of 15 amino acids. The CDR3 region is CASSRTGGVQETQYF. The CDR3 nucleotides are TGCGCCAGCAGCCGAACAGGTGGGGTCCAAGAGACCCAGTACTTC.

The chain has TRBV7-8 and TRBJ2-7; D is possibly TRBD2 (6 bases). This CDR3 contains 15 residues. CDR1 is SGHVS, CDR2 FQNEAQ, per germline. With 2 bases removed from V and 2 bases from J, the gap between germline ends came to 13 bases. CDR3 DNA sequence: TGTGCCAGCAGCTTATTCCAGGGAGGCGCCTACGAGCAGTACTTC. Translation: CASSLFQGGAYEQYF.

This clonotype was seen a handful of times. The chain links TRBV27 to TRBJ2-3; a weak D match, TRBD2 (5 bases). The CDR3 consists of 15 residues. Germline lookup yields CDR1 MNHEY and CDR2 SMNVEV (reference sequence). V was trimmed by 2 bases and J by 0 bases, leaving 9 bases between them. CDR3 loop: CASSLAGLSTDTQYF. In DNA, the CDR3 is TGTGCCAGCAGTTTAGCGGGCCTTAGCACAGATACGCAGTATTTT.

The chain couples TRBV7-2 to TRBJ2-7; D tentatively reads TRBD1 or TRBD2 (7 bases each). Germline CDR1 reads SGHTA; CDR2 reads FQGNSA. The ends were cut back, 5 bases at V and 4 bases at J, with 24 bases in the middle. The CDR3 covers 17 residues. The CDR3 reads CASSPYQGGTARYEQYF. CDR3 bases: TGTGCCAGCAGCCCATACCAGGGGGGGACAGCCCGTTACGAGCAGTACTTC.